Below, 9 T cell receptor beta chains from the same sample are listed, as sequenced in a study of T cells expressing NK-cell markers. TCRdb re-called the 5' RACE reads and shows each CDR3 protein once, DNA omitted. The sample includes 550,000 to 600,000 distinct CDR3 sequences. The sequencing sample was made of blood T cells: a sorted CD56 or NKG2C T cell subset, CD4+ or CD8+ T cells, or bulk PBMC T cells (not recorded which). The source is a man aged 18 to 35 in good health.

The rearrangement uses TRBV7-9 and TRBJ2-6; TCRdb's assignment of TRBD1 cannot be checked, as there is no DNA. The CDR3 has 16 residues. CDR1 is SEHNR, CDR2 FQNEAQ, per germline (reference sequence). The CDR3 sequence: CASSLGGQSWANVLTF.

The V and J genes are TRBV20-1 and TRBJ1-1; TCRdb selects TRBD1, and the lack of DNA leaves this call unchecked. Germline V gene data show CDR1 as DFQATT and CDR2 as SNEGSKA (reference sequence). This CDR3 is 18 amino acids long. The chain's CDR3 is CSATVGRTARLDYTEAFF.

The chain uses TRBV5-1 and TRBJ2-3; TCRdb returns TRBD1, unconfirmable since there is no DNA. From germline, CDR1 is SGHRS and CDR2 YFSETQ. The CDR3 runs to 15 residues. CDR3 sequence: CASSSGQGVADTQYF.

The gene calls are TRBV12-3 or TRBV12-4 and TRBJ2-5; checking the TCRdb D call of TRBD2 is not possible without DNA. This CDR3 spans 15 amino acids. The CDR3 spells CASSPGTSETETQYF.

The V call is TRBV28, the J call TRBJ2-7; TCRdb's assignment of TRBD1 cannot be checked, as there is no DNA. CDR1 is MDHEN, CDR2 SYDVKM, per germline. CDR3 size: 15 residues. The CDR3: CATYDDRGVGGEQYF. The whole variable domain, remainder taken from reference TRBV28 and TRBJ2-7, is DVKVTQSSRYLVKRTGEKVFLECVQDMDHENMFWYRQDPGLGLRLIYFSYDVKMKEKGDIPEGYSVSREKKERFSLILESASTNQTSMYLCATYDDRGVGGEQYFGPGTRLTVT.

The gene calls are TRBV9 and TRBJ2-1; TCRdb names TRBD1, which stays unverified in the absence of DNA. CDR3 length: 17 residues. Germline V gene data show CDR1 as SGDLS and CDR2 as YYNGEE. The CDR3 spells CASSVGGGGNPWNEQFF.

This chain links TRBV7-2 with TRBJ2-5; TCRdb's D call, TRBD2, is unchecked because there is no DNA. Germline CDR1 SGHTA, CDR2 FQGNSA. The CDR3 runs to 15 residues. CDR3 region: CASSKRTSGEETQYF. Looking up the rest from reference TRBV7-2 and TRBJ2-5 gives the full variable domain: GAGVSQSPSNKVTEKGKDVELRCDPISGHTALYWYRQSLGQGLEFLIYFQGNSAPDKSGLPSDRFSAERTGGSVSTLTIQRTQQEDSAVYLCASSKRTSGEETQYFGPGTRLLVL.

The chain is built from TRBV6-5 and TRBJ2-2; without DNA, the TCRdb call of TRBD1 cannot be checked. The CDR3 contains 16 residues. The V gene's germline CDR1 is MNHEY and CDR2 SVGAGI. The CDR3 loop reads CASSSAETGGPGELFF.

The chain combines TRBV12-3 or TRBV12-4 with TRBJ2-1; TCRdb selects TRBD2, and the lack of DNA leaves this call unchecked. CDR3 size: 16 residues. The CDR3 region is CASSPGTSGIGNEQFF.